This T cell receptor (beta chain) was obtained from a study of T cells expressing NK-cell markers. Germline V CDR1 and CDR2: SGHRS, YFSETQ. The CDR3 spans 16 residues. TCRdb reprocessed the 5' RACE reads, with one entry per CDR3 protein and no DNA. The sample includes 200,000 to 300,000 distinct CDR3 sequences. The specimen was blood T cells: a sorted CD56 or NKG2C T cell subset, CD4+ or CD8+ T cells, or bulk PBMC T cells (not recorded which). The chain combines TRBV5-1 with TRBJ1-1; the TRBD1 assignment by TCRdb is unverifiable without DNA. The sequence derives from a man between 18 and 29 years old in good health. The chain's CDR3 is CASSLGQGALGTEAFF.